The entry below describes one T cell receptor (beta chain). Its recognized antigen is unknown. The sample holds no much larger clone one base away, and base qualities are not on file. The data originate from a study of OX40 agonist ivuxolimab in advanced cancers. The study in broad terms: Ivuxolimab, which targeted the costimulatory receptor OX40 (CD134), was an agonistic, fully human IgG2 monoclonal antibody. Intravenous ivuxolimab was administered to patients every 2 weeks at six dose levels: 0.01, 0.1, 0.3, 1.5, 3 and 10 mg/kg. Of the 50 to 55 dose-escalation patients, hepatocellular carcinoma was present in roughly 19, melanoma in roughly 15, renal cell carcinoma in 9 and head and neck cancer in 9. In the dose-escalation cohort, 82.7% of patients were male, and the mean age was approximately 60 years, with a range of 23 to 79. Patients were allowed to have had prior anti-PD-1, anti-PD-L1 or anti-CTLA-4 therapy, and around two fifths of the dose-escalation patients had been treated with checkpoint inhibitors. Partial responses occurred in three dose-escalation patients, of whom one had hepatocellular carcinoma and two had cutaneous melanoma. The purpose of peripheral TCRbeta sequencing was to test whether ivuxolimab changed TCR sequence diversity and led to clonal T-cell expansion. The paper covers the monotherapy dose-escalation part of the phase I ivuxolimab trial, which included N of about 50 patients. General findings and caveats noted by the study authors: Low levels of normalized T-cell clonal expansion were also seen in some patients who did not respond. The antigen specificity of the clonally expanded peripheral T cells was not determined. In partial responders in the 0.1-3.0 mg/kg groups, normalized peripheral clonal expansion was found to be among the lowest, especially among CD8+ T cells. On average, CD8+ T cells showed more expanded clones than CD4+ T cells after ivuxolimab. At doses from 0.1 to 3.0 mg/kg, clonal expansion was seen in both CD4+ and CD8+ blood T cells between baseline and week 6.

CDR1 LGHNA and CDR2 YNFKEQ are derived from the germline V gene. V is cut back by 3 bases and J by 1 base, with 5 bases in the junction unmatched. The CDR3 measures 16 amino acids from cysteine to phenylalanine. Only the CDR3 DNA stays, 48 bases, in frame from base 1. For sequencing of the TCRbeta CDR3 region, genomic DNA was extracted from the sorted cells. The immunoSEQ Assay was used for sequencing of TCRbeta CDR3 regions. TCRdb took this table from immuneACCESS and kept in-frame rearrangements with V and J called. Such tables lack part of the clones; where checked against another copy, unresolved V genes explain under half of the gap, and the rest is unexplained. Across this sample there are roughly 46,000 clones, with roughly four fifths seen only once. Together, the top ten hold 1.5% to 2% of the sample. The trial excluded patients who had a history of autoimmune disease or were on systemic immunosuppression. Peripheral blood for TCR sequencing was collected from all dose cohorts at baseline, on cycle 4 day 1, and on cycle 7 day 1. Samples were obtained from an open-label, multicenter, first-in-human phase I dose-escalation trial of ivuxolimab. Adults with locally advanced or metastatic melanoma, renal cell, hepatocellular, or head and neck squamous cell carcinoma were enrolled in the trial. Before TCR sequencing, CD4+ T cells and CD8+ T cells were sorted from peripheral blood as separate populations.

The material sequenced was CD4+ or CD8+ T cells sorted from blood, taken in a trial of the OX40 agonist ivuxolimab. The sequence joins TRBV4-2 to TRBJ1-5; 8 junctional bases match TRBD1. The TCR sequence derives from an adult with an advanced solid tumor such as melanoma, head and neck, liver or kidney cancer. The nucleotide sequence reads TGTGCCAGCAGCCAGGACGACAGGGGAAGCAATCAGCCCCAGCATTTT. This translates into CASSQDDRGSNQPQHF.